The 2 T cell receptor beta chains given below trace back to one sample, sequenced in a study of blood T cell repertoires in COVID-19 (TCRdb year 2020). The protocol used for the library was the immunoSEQ multiplex PCR assay. TCRdb limited this immuneACCESS table to in-frame rearrangements with V and J called. A share of clones is missing; checked studies link under half to unresolved V genes, and the rest is unexplained. The sample table lists more than 150,000 clones, around nine tenths of them with a count of one. The ten biggest clones cover 0.8% to 1% of the sample. The sample comprised peripheral blood. These receptors were collected from a woman younger than 35 who had recovered from COVID-19.

Points on this clone: The sample holds other DNA sequences that translate to the same CDR3. The rearrangement uses TRBV5-6 and TRBJ1-3; 7 bases map to TRBD1. The CDR3 runs to 15 residues. J lost 4 bases, V lost 0 bases, and 4 bases had no gene match. The V gene's germline CDR1 is SGHDT and CDR2 YYEEEE. The CDR3 is CASSLVQGSGNTIYF. DNA of the CDR3: TGTGCCAGCAGCTTGGTACAGGGGTCGGGAAACACCATATATTTT.

The chain joins TRBV5-6 to TRBJ1-4; 7 bases fit TRBD1. The germline V gene encodes CDR1 SGHDT and CDR2 YYEEEE. The CDR3 consists of 15 residues. J gave up 7 bases and V 5 bases, and 11 bases lay outside the gene matches. In DNA form, the CDR3 reads TGTGCCAGCAGTCGACGACAGGGAGGAGCTGAAAAACTGTTTTTT. Translating gives CASSRRQGGAEKLFF.